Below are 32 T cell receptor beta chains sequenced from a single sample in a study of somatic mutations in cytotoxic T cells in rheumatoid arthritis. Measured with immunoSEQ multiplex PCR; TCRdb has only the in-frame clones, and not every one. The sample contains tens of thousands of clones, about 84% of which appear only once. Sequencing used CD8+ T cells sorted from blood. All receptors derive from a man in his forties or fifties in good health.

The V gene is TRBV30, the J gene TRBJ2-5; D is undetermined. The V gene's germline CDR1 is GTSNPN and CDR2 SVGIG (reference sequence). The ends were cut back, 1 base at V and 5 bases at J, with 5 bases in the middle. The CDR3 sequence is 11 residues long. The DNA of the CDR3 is TGTGCCTGGAGTGCGGTGGAGACCCAGTACTTC. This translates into CAWSAVETQYF.

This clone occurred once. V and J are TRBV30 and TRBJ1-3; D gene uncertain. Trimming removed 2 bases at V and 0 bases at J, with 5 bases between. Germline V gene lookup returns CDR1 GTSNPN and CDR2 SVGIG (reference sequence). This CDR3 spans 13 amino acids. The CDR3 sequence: CAWSWDSGNTIYF. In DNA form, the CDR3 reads TGTGCCTGGAGTTGGGACTCTGGAAACACCATATATTTT.

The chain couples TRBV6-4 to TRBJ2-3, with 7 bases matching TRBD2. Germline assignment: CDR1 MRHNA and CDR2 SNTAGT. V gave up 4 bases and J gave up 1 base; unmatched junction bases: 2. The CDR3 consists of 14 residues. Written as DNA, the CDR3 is TGTGCCAGCAGTGCGGGGGGAGGCACAGATACGCAGTATTTT. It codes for CASSAGGGTDTQYF.

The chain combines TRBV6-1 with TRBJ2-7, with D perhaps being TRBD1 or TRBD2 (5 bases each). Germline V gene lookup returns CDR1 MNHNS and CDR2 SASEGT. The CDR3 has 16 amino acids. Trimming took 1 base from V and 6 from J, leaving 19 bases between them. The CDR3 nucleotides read TGTGCCAGCAGTGAAGGCCCCCCTCCGGGACGGATCGAGCAGTACTTC. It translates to CASSEGPPPGRIEQYF.

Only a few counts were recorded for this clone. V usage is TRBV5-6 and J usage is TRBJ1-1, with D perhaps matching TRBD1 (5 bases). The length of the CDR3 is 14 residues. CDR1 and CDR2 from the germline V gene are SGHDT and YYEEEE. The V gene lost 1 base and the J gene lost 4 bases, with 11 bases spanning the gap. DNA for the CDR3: TGTGCCAGCAGCTTGCAAGGGGTCGGCACTGAAGCTTTCTTT. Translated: CASSLQGVGTEAFF.

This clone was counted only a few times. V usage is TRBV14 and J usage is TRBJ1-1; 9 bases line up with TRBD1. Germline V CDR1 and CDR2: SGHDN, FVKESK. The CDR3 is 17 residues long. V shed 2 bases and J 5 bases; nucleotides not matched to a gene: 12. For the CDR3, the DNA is TGTGCCAGCAGCCAAACTCGTCCACAGGGGGCTCGAACTGAAGCTTTCTTT. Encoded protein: CASSQTRPQGARTEAFF.

The CDR3 nucleotides read TGCGCCAGCAGCCAAGATAACCCTAGCGGGAGTCATTACGAGCAGTACTTC. This translates into CASSQDNPSGSHYEQYF. The rearrangement joins TRBV4-1 to TRBJ2-7; 10 bases fit TRBD2. The CDR3 loop spans 17 amino acids. Trimming took 0 bases from V and 4 from J; bases not matched to a gene: 9. Germline lookup yields CDR1 MGHRA and CDR2 YSYEKL.

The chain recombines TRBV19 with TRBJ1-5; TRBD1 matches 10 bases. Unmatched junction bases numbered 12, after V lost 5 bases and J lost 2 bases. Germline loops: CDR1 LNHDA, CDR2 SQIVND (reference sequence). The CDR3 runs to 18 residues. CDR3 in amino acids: CASSPGQGRTGRNQPQHF. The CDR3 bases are TGTGCCAGTAGTCCGGGACAGGGGCGAACTGGGCGCAATCAGCCCCAGCATTTT.

The CDR3 protein is CASSTSYEQYF. The CDR3 nucleotides are TGCGCCAGCAGCACCTCCTACGAGCAGTACTTC. The chain couples TRBV5-1 to TRBJ2-7; D not certain. The V gene's germline CDR1 is SGHRS and CDR2 YFSETQ. Trimming took 4 bases from V and 0 from J, leaving 2 bases between them. The CDR3 is made up of 11 amino acids.

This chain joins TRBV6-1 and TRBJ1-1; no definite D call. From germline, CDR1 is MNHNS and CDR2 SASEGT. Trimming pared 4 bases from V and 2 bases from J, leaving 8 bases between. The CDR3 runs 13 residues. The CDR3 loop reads CASSVKENTEAFF. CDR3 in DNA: TGTGCCAGCAGTGTCAAGGAAAACACTGAAGCTTTCTTT.

The CDR3, as DNA: TGTGCCAGCAGTTTTTCGGATCTGCAGGGGGGTTTGATTTACTCTGGCTACACCTTC. Translation: CASSFSDLQGGLIYSGYTF. This chain links TRBV28 with TRBJ1-2; 7 positions match TRBD1. V lost 3 bases to trimming and J lost 7 bases; unmatched junction nucleotides: 23. This CDR3 has 19 amino acids. CDR1 is MDHEN, CDR2 SYDVKM, per germline.

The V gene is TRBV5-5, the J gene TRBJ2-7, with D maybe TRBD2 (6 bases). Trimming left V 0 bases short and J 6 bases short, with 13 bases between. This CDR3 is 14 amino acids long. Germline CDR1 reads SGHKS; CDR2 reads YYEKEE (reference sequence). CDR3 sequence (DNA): TGTGCCAGCAGCTTGGGACTAGGGGCCGGCGAGCAGTACTTC. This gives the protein CASSLGLGAGEQYF.

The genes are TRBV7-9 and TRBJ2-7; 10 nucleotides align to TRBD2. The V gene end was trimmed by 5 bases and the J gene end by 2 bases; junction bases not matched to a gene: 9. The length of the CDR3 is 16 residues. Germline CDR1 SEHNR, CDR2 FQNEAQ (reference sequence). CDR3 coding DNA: TGTGCCAGCAGCGGTCCGGGACTAGCGTCTCCCTACGAGCAGTACTTC. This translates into CASSGPGLASPYEQYF.

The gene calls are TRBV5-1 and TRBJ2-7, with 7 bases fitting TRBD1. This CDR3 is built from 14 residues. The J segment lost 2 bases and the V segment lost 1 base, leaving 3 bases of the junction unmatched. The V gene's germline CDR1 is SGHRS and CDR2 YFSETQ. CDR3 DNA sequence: TGCGCCAGCAGCTTGCGGGACAGAGCCTACGAGCAGTACTTC. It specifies CASSLRDRAYEQYF.

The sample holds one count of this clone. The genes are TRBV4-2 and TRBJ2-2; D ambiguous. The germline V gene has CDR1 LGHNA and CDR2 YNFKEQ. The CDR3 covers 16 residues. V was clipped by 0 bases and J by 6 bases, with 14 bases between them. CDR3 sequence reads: CASSQDRASGSGELFF. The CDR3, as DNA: TGTGCCAGCAGCCAAGATCGGGCTTCTGGGTCCGGGGAGCTGTTTTTT.

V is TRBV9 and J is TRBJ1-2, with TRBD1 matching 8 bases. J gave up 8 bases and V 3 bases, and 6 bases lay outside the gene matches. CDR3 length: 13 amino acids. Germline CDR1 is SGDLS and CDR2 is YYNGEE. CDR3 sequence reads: CASSAGQGLGYTF. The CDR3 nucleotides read TGTGCCAGCAGCGCCGGACAGGGCCTCGGCTACACCTTC. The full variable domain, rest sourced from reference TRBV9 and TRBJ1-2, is DSGVTQTPKHLITATGQRVTLRCSPRSGDLSVYWYQQSLDQGLQFLIQYYNGEERAKGNILERFSAQQFPDLHSELNLSSLELGDSALYFCASSAGQGLGYTFGSGTRLTVV.

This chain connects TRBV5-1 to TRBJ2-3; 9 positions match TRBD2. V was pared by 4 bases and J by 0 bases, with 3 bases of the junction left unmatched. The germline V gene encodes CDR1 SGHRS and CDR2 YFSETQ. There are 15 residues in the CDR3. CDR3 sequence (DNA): TGCGCCAGCAGCACCGGACTAGCGAGCACAGATACGCAGTATTTT. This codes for CASSTGLASTDTQYF.

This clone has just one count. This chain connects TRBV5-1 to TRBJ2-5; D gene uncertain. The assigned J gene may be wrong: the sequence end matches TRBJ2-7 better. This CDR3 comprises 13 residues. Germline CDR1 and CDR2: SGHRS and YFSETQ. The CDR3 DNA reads TGCGCCAGCAGCCAGGACCACTTTCCCGAGCAGTACTTC. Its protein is CASSQDHFPEQYF.

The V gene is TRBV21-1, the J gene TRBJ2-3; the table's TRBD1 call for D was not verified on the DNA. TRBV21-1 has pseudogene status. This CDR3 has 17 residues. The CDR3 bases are TGTGCCAGCAGCAAGGAAGGCAGGGGGGTGAGCACAGATACGCAGTATTTT. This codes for CASSKEGRGVSTDTQYF.

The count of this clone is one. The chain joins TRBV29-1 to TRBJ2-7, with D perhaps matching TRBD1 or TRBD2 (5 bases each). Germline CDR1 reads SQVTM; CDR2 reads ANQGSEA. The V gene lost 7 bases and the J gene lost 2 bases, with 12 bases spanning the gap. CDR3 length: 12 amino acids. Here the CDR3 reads CSAEGTAYEQYF. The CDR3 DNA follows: TGCAGCGCTGAGGGGACCGCCTACGAGCAGTACTTC.

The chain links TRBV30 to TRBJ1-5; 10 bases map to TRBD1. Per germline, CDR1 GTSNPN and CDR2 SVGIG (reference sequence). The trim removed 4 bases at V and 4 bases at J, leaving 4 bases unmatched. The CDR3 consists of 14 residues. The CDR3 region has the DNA TGTGCCTGGACCTTGGGACAGGGGAATCAGCCCCAGCATTTT. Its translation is CAWTLGQGNQPQHF.

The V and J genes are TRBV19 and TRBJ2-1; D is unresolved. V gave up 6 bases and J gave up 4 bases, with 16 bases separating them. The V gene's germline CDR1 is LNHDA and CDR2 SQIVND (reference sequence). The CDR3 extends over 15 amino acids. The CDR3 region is CASRGWVDGYNEQFF. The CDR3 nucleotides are TGTGCCAGTAGGGGGTGGGTGGATGGGTACAATGAGCAGTTCTTC.

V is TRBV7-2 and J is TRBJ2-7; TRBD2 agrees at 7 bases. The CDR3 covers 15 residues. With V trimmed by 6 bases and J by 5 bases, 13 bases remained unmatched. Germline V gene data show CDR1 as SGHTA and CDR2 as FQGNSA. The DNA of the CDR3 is TGTGCCAGCAGACGCATTGCAGCGGGGAGGGACGAGCAGTACTTC. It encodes CASRRIAAGRDEQYF.

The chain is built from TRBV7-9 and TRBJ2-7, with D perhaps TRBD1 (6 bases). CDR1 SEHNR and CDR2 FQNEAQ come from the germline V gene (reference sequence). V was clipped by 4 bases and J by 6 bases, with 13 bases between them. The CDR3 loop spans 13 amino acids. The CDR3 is CASSSKGDTEQYF. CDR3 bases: TGTGCCAGCAGCTCTAAGGGGGACACCGAGCAGTACTTC.

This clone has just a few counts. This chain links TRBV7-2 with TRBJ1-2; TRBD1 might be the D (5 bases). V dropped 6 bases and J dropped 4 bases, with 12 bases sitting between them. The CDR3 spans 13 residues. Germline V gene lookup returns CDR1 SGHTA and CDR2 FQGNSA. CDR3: CASRTREGYGYTF. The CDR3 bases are TGTGCCAGCAGAACCAGGGAAGGCTATGGCTACACCTTC.

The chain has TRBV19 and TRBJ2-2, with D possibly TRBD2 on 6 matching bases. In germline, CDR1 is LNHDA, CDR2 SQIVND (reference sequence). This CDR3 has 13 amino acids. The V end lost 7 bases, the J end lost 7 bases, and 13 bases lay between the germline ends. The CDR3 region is CASNAGGVGELFF. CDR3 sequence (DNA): TGTGCCAGTAACGCAGGCGGGGTCGGGGAGCTGTTTTTT.

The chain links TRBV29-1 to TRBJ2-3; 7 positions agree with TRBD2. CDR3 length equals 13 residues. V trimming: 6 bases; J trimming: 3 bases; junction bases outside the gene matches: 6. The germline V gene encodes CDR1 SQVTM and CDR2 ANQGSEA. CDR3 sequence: CSVREVGTDTQYF. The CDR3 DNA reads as TGCAGCGTACGGGAGGTAGGGACAGATACGCAGTATTTT.

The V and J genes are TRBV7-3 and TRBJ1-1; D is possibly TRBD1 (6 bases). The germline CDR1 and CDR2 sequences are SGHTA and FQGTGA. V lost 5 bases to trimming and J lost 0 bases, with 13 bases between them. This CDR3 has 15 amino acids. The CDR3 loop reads CASSRSRGLNTEAFF. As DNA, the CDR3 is TGTGCCAGCAGCCGAAGCAGGGGATTGAACACTGAAGCTTTCTTT.

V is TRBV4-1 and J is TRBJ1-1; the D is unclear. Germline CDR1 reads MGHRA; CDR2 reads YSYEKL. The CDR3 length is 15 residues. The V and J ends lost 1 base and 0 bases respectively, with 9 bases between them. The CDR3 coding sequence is TGCGCCAGCAGCCAAGGGGCAGGACTGAACACTGAAGCTTTCTTT. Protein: CASSQGAGLNTEAFF.

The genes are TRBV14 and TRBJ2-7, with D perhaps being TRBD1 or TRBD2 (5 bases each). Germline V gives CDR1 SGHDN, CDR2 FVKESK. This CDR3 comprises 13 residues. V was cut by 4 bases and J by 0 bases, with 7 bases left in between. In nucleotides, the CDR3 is TGTGCCAGCAGCCCCGGGACCTCCTACGAGCAGTACTTC. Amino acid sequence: CASSPGTSYEQYF.

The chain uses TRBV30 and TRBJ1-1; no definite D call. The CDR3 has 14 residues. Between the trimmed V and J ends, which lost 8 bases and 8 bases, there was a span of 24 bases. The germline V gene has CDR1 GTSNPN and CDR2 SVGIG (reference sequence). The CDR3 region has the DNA TGTGCCAGCAATGTCACACCTGTACTTGGGGAAGCTTTCTTT. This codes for CASNVTPVLGEAFF.

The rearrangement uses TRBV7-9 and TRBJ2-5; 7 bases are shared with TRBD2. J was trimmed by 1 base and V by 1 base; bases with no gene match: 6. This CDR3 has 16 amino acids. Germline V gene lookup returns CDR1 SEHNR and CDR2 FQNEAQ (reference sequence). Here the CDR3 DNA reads TGTGCCAGCAGCTTAGGTGCTAGCGGAGTCCAAGAGACCCAGTACTTC. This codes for CASSLGASGVQETQYF.